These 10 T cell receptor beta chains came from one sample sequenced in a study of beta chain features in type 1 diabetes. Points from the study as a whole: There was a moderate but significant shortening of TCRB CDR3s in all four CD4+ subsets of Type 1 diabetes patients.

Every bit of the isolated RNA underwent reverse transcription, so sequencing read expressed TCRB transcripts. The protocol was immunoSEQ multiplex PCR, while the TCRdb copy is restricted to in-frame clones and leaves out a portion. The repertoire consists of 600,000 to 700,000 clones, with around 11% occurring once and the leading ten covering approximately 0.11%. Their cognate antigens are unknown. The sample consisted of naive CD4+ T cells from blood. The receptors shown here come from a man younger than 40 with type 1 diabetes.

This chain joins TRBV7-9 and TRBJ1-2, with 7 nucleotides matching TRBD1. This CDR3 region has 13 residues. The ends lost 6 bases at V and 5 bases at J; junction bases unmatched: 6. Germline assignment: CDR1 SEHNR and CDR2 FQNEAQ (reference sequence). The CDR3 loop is CASRPGTAYGYTF. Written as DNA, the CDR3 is TGTGCCAGCAGACCCGGGACAGCGTATGGCTACACCTTC.

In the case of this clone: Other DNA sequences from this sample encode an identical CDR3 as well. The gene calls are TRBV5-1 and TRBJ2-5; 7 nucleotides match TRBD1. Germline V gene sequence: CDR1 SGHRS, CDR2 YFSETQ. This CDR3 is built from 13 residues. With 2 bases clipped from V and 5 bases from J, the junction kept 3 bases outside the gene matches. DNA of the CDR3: TGCGCCAGCAGCTTAGGGGGCCCCGAGACCCAGTACTTC. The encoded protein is CASSLGGPETQYF.

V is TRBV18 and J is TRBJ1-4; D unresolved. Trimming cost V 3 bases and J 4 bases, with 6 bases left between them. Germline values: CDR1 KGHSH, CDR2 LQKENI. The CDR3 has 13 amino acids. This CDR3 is CASSPAYNEKLFF. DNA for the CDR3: TGTGCCAGCTCACCTGCATATAATGAAAAACTGTTTTTT.

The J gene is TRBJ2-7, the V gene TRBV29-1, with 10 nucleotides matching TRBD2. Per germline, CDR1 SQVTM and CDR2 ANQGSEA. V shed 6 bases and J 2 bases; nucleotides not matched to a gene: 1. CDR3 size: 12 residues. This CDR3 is CSVGLAAYEQYF. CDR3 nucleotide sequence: TGCAGCGTCGGACTAGCGGCCTACGAGCAGTACTTC.

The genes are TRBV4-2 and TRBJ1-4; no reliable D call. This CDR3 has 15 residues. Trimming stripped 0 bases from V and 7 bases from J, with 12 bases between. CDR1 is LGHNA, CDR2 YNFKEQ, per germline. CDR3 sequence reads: CASSQDRQFGEKLFF. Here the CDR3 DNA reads TGTGCCAGCAGCCAAGATCGGCAGTTCGGTGAAAAACTGTTTTTT.

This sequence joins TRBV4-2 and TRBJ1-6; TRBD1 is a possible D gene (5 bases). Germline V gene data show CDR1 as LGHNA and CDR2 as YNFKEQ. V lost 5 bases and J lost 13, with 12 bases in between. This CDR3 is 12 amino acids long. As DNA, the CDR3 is TGTGCCAGCAGCGAACCGGGGGGGCCCCTCCACTTT. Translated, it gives CASSEPGGPLHF.

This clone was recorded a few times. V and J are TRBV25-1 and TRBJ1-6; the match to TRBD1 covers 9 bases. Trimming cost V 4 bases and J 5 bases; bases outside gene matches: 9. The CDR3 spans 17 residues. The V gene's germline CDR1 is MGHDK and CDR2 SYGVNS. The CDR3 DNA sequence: TGTGCCAGCAGTGGAGGCGGGACAGGGACAAATAATTCACCCCTCCACTTT. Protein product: CASSGGGTGTNNSPLHF.

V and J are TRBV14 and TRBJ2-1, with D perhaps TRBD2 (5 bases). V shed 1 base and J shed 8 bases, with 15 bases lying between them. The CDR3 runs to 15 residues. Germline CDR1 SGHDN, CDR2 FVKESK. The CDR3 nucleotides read TGTGCCAGCAGCCAAGTAGACTACCGGCGAGATGAGCAGTTCTTC. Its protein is CASSQVDYRRDEQFF.

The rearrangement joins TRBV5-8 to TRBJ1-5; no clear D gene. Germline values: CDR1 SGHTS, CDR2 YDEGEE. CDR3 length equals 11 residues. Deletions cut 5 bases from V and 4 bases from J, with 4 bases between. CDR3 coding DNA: TGTGCCAGCAGTGGGAATCAGCCCCAGCATTTT. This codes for CASSGNQPQHF.

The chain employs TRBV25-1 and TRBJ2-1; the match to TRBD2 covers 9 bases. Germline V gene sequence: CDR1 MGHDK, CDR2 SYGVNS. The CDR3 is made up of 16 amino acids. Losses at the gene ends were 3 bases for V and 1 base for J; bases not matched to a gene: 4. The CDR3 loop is CASSDGSGGSYNEQFF. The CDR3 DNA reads TGTGCCAGCAGTGACGGGAGCGGGGGGTCCTACAATGAGCAGTTCTTC.